This TCR beta chain was retrieved from a study of metastatic and nonmetastatic thyroid tumors. TCRdb re-clonotyped the PCR reads via MiXCR. The sample consists of around 23,000 clones, roughly 23% of them appearing once. Germline values: CDR1 MNHNS, CDR2 SASEGT. V dropped 5 bases and J dropped 5 bases, with 7 bases sitting between them. There are 11 residues in the CDR3. Thyroid surgery was preceded by no treatment in any patient. J is TRBJ2-7 and V is TRBV6-1; D is undetermined. What was sequenced was tumor tissue. The receptor comes from a female donor with papillary thyroid cancer or a benign thyroid nodule (not recorded which). Some clones in this sample may be carry-over from other donors' samples. The CDR3 DNA is TGTGCCAGCAGTCACGCTAACGAGCAGTACTTC. It yields the protein CASSHANEQYF.